This T cell receptor beta chain was sequenced during a study of shared clonotypes between healthy human individuals. The donors were all Caucasian adults (living in Nashville, Tennessee). Measured with immunoSEQ multiplex PCR; TCRdb has only the in-frame clones, and not every one. The sample lists roughly 1 million clones, around 78% occurring once. V trimming: 5 bases; J trimming: 5 bases; junction bases outside the gene matches: 7. CDR1 is GTSNPN and CDR2 is SVGIG in the germline V gene (reference sequence). This CDR3 is built from 13 residues. The chain links TRBV30 to TRBJ2-5; 8 bases match TRBD1. Sample: memory CD4+ T cells from PBMCs. Regarding subset: CD45RA-negative fraction. This sequence was found in a man between 18 and 29 years old in good health. Some clones in this sample may be carry-over from other donors' samples. As DNA, the CDR3 is TGTGCCTGGGATGCAGGGGGCAGGGAGACCCAGTACTTC. Its protein product is CAWDAGGRETQYF.